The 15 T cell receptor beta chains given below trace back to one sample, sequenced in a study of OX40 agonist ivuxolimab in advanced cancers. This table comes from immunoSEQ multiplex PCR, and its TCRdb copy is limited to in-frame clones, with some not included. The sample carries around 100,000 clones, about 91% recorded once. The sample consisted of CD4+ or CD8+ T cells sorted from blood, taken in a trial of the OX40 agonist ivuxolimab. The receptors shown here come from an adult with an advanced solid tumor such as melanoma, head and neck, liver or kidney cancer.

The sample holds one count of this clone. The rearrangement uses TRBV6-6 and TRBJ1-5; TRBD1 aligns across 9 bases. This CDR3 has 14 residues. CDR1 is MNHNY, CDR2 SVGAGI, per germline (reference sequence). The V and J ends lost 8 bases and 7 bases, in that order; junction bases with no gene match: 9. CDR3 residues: CASYGTGNVQPQHF. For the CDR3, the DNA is TGTGCCAGCTACGGGACAGGGAACGTCCAGCCCCAGCATTTT.

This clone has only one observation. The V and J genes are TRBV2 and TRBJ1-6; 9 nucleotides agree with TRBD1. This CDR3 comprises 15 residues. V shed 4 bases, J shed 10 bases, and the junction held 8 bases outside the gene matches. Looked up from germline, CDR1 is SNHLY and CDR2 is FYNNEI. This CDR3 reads CASSVSGTGYSPLHF. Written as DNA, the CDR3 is TGTGCCAGCAGTGTGAGTGGGACAGGGTACTCACCCCTCCACTTT. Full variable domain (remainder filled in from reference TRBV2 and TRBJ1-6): EPEVTQTPSHQVTQMGQEVILRCVPISNHLYFYWYRQILGQKVEFLVSFYNNEISEKSEIFDDQFSVERPDGSNFTLKIRSTKLEDSAMYFCASSVSGTGYSPLHFGNGTRLTVT.

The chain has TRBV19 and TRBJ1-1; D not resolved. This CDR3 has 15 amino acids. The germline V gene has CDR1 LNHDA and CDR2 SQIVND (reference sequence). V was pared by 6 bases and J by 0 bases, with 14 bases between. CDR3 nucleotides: TGTGCCAGTAGCCCCCCCCGGGCGGTGAACACTGAAGCTTTCTTT. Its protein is CASSPPRAVNTEAFF.

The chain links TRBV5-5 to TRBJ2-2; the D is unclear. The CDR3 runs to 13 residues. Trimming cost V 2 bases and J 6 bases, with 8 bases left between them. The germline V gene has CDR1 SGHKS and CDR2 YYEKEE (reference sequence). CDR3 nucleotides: TGTGCCAGCAGCTTTTTGGGTTCCGGGGAGCTGTTTTTT. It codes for CASSFLGSGELFF.

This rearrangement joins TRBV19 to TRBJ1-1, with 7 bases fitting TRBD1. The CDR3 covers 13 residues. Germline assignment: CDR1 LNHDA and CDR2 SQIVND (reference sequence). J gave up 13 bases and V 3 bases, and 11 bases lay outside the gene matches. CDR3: CASSILRQGVNFF. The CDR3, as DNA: TGTGCCAGTAGTATTCTCAGACAGGGAGTCAATTTCTTT. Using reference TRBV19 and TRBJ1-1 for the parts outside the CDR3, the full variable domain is DGGITQSPKYLFRKEGQNVTLSCEQNLNHDAMYWYRQDPGQGLRLIYYSQIVNDFQKGDIAEGYSVSREKKESFPLTVTSAQKNPTAFYLCASSILRQGVNFFGQGTRLTVV.

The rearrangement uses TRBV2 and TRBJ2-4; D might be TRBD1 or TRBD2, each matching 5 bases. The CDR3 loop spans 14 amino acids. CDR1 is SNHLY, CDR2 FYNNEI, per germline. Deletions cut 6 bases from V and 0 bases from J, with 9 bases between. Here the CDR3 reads CASRGVLAKNIQYF. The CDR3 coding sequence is TGTGCCAGCAGGGGGGTTCTAGCCAAAAACATTCAGTACTTC. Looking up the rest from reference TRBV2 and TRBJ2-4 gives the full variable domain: EPEVTQTPSHQVTQMGQEVILRCVPISNHLYFYWYRQILGQKVEFLVSFYNNEISEKSEIFDDQFSVERPDGSNFTLKIRSTKLEDSAMYFCASRGVLAKNIQYFGAGTRLSVL.

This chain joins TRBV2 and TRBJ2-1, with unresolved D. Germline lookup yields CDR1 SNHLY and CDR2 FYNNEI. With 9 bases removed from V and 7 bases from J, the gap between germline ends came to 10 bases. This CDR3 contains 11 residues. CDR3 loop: CASLSRNEQFF. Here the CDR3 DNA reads TGTGCCAGTCTTTCTCGGAATGAGCAGTTCTTC.

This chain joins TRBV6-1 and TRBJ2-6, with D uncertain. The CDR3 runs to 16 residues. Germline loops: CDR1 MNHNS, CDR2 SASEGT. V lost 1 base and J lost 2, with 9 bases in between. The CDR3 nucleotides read TGTGCCAGCAGTGAAGGGGCAGTGGCTGGGGCCAACGTCCTGACTTTC. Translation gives CASSEGAVAGANVLTF.

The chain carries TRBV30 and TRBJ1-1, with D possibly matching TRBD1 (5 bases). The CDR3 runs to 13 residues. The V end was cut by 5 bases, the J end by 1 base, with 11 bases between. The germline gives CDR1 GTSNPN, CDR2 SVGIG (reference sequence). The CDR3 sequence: CAWRQSSNTEAFF. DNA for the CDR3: TGTGCCTGGCGACAGTCCTCGAACACTGAAGCTTTCTTT.

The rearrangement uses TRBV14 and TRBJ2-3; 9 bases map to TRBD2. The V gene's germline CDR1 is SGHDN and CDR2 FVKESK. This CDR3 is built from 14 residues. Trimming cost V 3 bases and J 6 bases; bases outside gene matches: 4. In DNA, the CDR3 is TGTGCCAGCAGCCAGGTTCTAGCGGGGGATACGCAGTATTTT. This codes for CASSQVLAGDTQYF.

The CDR3 reads CASSLGQHYGYTF. The CDR3 nucleotides are TGTGCCAGCAGCTTAGGGCAGCATTATGGCTACACCTTC. The chain is built from TRBV7-8 and TRBJ1-2; the D is unclear. The V end lost 1 base, the J end lost 5 bases, and 8 bases lay between the germline ends. From germline, CDR1 is SGHVS and CDR2 FQNEAQ. The CDR3 runs 13 residues. Looking up the rest from reference TRBV7-8 and TRBJ1-2 gives the full variable domain: GAGVSQSPRYKVAKRGQDVALRCDPISGHVSLFWYQQALGQGPEFLTYFQNEAQLDKSGLPSDRFFAERPEGSVSTLKIQRTQQEDSAVYLCASSLGQHYGYTFGSGTRLTVV.

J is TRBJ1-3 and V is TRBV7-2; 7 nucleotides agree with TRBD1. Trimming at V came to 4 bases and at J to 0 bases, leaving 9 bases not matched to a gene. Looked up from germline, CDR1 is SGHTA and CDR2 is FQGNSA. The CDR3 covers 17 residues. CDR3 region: CASSSSGTVYSGNTIYF. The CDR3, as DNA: TGTGCCAGCAGCTCCTCCGGGACAGTATACTCTGGAAACACCATATATTTT.

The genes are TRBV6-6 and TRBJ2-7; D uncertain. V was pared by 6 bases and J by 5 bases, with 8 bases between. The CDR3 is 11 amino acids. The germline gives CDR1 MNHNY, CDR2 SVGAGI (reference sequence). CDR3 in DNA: TGTGCCAGCAGCATACGGGACGAGCAGTACTTC. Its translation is CASSIRDEQYF.

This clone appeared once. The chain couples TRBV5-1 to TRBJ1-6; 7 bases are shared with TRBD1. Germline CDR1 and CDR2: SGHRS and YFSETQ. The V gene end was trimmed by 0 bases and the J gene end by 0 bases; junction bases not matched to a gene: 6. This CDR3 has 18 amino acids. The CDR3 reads CASSLEWTGLSYNSPLHF. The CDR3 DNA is TGCGCCAGCAGCTTGGAATGGACAGGCCTCTCCTATAATTCACCCCTCCACTTT.

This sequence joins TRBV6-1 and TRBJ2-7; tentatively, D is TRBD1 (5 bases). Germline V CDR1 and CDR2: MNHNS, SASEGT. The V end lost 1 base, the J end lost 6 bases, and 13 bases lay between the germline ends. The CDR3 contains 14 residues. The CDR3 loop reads CASSEDYRPGEQYF. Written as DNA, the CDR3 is TGTGCCAGCAGTGAAGATTACAGGCCGGGCGAGCAGTACTTC.